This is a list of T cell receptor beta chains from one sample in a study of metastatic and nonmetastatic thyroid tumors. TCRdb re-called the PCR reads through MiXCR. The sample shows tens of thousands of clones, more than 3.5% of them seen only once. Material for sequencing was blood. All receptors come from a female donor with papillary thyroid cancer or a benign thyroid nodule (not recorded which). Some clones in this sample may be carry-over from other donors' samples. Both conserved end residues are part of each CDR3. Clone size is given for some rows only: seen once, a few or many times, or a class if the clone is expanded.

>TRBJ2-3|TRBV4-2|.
CASSQAAGRQYF
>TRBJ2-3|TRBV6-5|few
CASNYYPGLEGGGVDTQYF
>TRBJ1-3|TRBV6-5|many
CASSYSWGSGNTIYF
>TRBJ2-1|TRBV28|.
CASSLLPYNEQFF
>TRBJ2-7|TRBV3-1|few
CASSQDAAGGSGTPYEQYF
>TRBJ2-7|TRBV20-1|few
CSARDITGGSYEQYF
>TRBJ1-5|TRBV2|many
CASSPSATGRNQPQHF
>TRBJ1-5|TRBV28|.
CASSPRPGNQPQHF
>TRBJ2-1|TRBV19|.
CASRNRGKNNEQFF
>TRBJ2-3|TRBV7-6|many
CASSLEASGRTSTDTQYF
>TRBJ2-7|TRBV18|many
CASSPGVTSREQYF
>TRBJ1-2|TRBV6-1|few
CASSAQDLGGYTF
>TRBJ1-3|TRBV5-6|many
CASSLAGYSLPNTIYF
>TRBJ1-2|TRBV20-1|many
CSAMGSYGYTF
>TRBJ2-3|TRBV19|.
CASSRGGRDTDTQYF
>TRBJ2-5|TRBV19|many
CASSMVGLADRWETQYF
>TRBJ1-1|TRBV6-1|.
CASSDTGTGYSPEAFF
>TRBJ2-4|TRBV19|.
CASSIGRGIAKNIQYF
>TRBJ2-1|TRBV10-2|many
CASSGTSGRAEGDEQFF
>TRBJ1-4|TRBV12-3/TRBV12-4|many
CASGTPGGEKLFF
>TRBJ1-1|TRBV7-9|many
CASSPRTGGTEAFF
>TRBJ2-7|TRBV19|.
CASSIGGGGYYEHYF
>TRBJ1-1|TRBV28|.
CASSFTKTGEAFF
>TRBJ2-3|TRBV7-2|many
CASTRTSGTQYF
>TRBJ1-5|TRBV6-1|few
CASRDRGASNQPQHF
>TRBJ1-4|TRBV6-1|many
CASSYRGARREKLFF
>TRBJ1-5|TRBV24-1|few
CATGDGRCHKGNQPQHF
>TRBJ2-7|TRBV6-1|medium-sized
CASSDPSLSGGRYEQYF
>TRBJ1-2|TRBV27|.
CASKVAGAEGYTF
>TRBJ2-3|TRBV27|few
CASSSRLAGGRTDTQYF
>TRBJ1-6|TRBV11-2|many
CASSKEAGSPLHF
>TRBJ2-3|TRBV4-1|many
CASSQDIAGQGSTDTQYF
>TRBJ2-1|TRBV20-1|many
CSVTSGSTYEQFF
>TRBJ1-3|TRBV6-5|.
CASSYSPGSGNTIYF
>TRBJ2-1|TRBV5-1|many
CASMTWPSGSNEQFF
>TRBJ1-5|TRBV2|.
CASSTFVLRVVNRPQHF
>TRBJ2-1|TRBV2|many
CASTVAGGYNEQFF
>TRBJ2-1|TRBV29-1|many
CSASGTSGRNNNEQFF
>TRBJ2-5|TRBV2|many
CASRDQGQVGETQYF
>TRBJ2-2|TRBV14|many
CASSQVGPPNTGELFF
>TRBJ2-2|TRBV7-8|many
CASSRKRVFANTGELFF
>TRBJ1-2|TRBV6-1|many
CATGTGGFYGYTF
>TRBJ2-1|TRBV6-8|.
CASSYSGTGENEQFF
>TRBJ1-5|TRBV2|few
CASRREGVKDQPQNF
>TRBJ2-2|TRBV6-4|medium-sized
CASSEGNTGELFF
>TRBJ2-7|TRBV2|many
CASIPSISPPTRAYEQYF
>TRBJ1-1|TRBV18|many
CASRAAENTEAFF
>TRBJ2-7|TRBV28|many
CASSTPTGAYEQYF
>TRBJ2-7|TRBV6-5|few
CASSHTGGSLEQYF
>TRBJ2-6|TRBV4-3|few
CASSQEGSGRTSGANVLTF
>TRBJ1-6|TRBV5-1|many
CASSLESGNSPLHF
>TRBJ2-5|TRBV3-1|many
CASSQISGGAQYF
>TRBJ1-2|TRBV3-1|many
CASSQTVEGPYTF
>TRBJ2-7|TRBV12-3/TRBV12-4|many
CASSAPGGHEQYF
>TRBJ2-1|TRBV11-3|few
CASSLRGGDYNEQFF
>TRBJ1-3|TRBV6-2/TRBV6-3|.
CASSYSWTSGNTIYF
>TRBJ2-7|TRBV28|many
CASRFPDGAAGQAQEQYF
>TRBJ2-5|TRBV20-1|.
CSAQGAGETQYF
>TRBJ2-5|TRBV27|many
CASSPYGGGTYQETQYF
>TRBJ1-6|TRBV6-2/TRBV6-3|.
CASSYLSALHF